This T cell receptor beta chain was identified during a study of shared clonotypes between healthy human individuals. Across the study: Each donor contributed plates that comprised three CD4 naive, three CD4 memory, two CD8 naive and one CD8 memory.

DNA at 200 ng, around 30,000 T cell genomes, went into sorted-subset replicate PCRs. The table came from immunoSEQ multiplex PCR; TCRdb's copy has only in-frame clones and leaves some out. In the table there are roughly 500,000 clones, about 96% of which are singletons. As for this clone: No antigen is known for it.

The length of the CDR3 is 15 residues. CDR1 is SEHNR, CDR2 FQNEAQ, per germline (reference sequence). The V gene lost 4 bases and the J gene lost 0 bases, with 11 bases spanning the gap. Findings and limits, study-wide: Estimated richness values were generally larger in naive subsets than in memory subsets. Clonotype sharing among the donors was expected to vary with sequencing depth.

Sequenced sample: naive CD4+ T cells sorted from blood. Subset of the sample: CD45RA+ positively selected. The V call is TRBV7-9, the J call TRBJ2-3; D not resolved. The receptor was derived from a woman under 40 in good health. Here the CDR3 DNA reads TGTGCCAGCAGCTCACAAGTAGCTAGCACAGATACGCAGTATTTT. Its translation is CASSSQVASTDTQYF.